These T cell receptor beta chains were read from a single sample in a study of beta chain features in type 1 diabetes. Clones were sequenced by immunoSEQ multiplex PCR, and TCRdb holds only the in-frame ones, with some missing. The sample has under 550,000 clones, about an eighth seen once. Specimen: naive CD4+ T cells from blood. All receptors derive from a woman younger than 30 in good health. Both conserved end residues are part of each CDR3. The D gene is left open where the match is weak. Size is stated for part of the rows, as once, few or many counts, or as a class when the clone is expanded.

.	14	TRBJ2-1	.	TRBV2	CASNLVPASNEQFF	TGTGCCAGCAATCTAGTCCCAGCCTCCAATGAGCAGTTCTTC
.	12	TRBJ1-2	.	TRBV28	CASSLIGLMAHF	TGTGCCAGCAGTTTAATAGGGTTGATGGCCCACTTC
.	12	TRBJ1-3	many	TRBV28	CASRQSGNTIYF	TGTGCCAGCAGGCAAAGCGGAAACACCATATATTTT
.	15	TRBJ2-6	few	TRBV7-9	CASSSHTSGANVLTF	TGTGCCAGCAGCTCCCACACCTCTGGGGCCAACGTCCTGACTTTC
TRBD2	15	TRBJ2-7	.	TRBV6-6	CASSYTPSGRYEQYF	TGTGCCAGCAGTTACACGCCTAGCGGGAGATACGAGCAGTACTTC
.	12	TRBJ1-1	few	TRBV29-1	CSVDRWNTEAFF	TGCAGCGTTGACCGGTGGAACACTGAAGCTTTCTTT
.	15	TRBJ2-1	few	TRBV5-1	CATHSGGGAPDEQFF	TGCGCCACCCATTCTGGTGGGGGGGCACCGGATGAGCAGTTCTTC
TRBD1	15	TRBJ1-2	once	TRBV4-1	CASSQKDRGIYGYTF	TGCGCCAGCAGCCAGAAGGACAGGGGAATCTATGGCTACACCTTC
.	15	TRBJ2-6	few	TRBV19	CASSIRPTGANVLTF	TGTGCCAGTAGTATTCGGCCGACTGGGGCCAACGTCCTGACTTTC
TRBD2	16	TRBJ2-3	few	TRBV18	CASSPLPSGSTDTQYF	TGTGCCAGCTCACCACTTCCTAGCGGGAGCACAGATACGCAGTATTTT
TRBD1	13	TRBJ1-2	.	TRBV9	CASSASGGYGYTF	TGTGCCAGCAGCGCATCAGGGGGCTATGGCTACACCTTC
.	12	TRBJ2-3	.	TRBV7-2	CASSLDTDTQYF	TGTGCCAGCAGCCTCGACACAGATACGCAGTATTTT
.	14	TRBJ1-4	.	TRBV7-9	CASSKGTTNEKLFF	TGTGCCAGCAGCAAGGGGACAACTAATGAAAAACTGTTTTTT
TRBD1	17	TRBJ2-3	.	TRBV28	CASRKGQQRARTDTQYF	TGTGCCAGCAGGAAGGGACAGCAGCGTGCCCGCACAGATACGCAGTATTTT
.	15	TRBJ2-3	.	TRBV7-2	CASSLQSISSDTQYF	TGTGCCAGCAGCTTGCAATCCATTAGCTCAGATACGCAGTATTTT
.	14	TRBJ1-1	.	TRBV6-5	CASSYSRKDTEAFF	TGTGCCAGCAGTTACTCTCGGAAGGACACTGAAGCTTTCTTT
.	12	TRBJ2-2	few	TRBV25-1	CASTGDTGELFF	TGTGCCAGCACTGGGGACACCGGGGAGCTGTTTTTT
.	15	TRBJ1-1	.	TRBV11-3	CASSQSDRKNTEAFF	TGTGCCAGCAGCCAGAGCGACAGGAAGAACACTGAAGCTTTCTTT
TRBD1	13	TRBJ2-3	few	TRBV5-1	CASSQGQGDTQYF	TGCGCCAGCAGCCAGGGACAGGGAGATACGCAGTATTTT
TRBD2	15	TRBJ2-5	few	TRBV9	CASSSSGGYQETQYF	TGTGCCAGCAGCTCCAGCGGGGGGTACCAAGAGACCCAGTACTTC
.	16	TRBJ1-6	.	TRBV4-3	CASSQDRPSRVSPLHF	TGCGCCAGCAGCCAAGATCGGCCCTCCAGGGTTTCACCCCTCCACTTT
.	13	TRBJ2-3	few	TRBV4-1	CASSQAVPDTQYF	TGCGCCAGCAGCCAAGCTGTGCCAGATACGCAGTATTTT
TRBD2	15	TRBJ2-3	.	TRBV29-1	CSLSGTQGPTDTQYF	TGCAGCTTGAGCGGGACCCAAGGCCCTACAGATACGCAGTATTTT
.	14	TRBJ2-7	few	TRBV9	CASSVGATGYEQYF	TGTGCCAGCAGCGTAGGAGCGACCGGCTACGAGCAGTACTTC
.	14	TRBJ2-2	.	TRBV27	CASSATGTTGELFF	TGTGCCAGCAGTGCCACAGGGACCACCGGGGAGCTGTTTTTT
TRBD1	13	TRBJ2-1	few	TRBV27	CASRGQGHGEQFF	TGTGCCAGCAGGGGACAGGGTCATGGTGAGCAGTTCTTC
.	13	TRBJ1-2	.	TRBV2	CASSEGSTYGYTF	TGTGCCAGTTCGGAGGGCTCTACCTATGGCTACACCTTC
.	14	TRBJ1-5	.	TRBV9	CASSVGPKDQPQHF	TGTGCCAGCAGCGTAGGACCCAAGGATCAGCCCCAGCATTTT
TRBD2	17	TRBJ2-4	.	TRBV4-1	CASSQALAGVSKNIQYF	TGCGCCAGCAGCCAGGCCCTAGCGGGAGTTTCTAAAAACATTCAGTACTTC
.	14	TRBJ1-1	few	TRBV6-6	CASSYSQGNTEAFF	TGTGCCAGCAGTTATAGTCAGGGGAACACTGAAGCTTTCTTT
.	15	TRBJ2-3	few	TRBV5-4	CASSFRSSSTDTQYF	TGTGCCAGCAGCTTCCGATCCTCTAGCACAGATACGCAGTATTTT
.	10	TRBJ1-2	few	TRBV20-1	CSASRDGYTF	TGCAGTGCTAGCAGGGATGGCTACACCTTC
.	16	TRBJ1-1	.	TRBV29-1	CSAKIQGEGVNTEAFF	TGCAGCGCCAAGATCCAGGGTGAGGGGGTGAACACTGAAGCTTTCTTT
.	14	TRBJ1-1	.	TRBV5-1	CASSFSDVVSEAFF	TGCGCCAGCAGCTTTTCTGACGTAGTATCTGAAGCTTTCTTT
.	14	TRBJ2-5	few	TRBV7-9	CASSWKGVGETQYF	TGTGCCAGCAGCTGGAAGGGGGTTGGAGAGACCCAGTACTTC
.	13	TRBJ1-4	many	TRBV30	CAWSVRPAEKLFF	TGTGCCTGGAGTGTACGGCCTGCCGAAAAACTGTTTTTT
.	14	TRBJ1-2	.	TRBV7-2	CASSPSFRVGGYTF	TGTGCCAGCAGTCCCTCTTTCAGGGTGGGAGGCTACACCTTC
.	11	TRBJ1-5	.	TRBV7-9	CASSLYQPQHF	TGTGCCAGCAGCTTATATCAGCCCCAGCATTTT
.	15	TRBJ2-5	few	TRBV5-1	CASSLYSGSQETQYF	TGCGCCAGCAGCTTGTACAGCGGGTCCCAAGAGACCCAGTACTTC
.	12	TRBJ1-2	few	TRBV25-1	CASSAVLYGYTF	TGTGCCAGCAGTGCTGTCCTCTATGGCTACACCTTC
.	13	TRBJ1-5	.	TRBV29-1	CSVGGDSNQPQHF	TGCAGCGTTGGCGGGGATAGCAATCAGCCCCAGCATTTT
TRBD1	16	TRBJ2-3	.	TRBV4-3	CASSQEGTGYTDTQYF	TGCGCCAGCAGCCAAGAAGGGACAGGCTACACAGATACGCAGTATTTT
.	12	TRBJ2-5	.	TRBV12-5	CASGSSWETQYF	TGTGCTAGTGGTTCGTCCTGGGAGACCCAGTACTTC
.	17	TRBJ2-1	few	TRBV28	CASSPSKTRRSYNEQFF	TGTGCCAGCAGCCCTAGCAAGACACGACGATCCTACAATGAGCAGTTCTTC
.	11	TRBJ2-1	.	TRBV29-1	CSAGNSNEQFF	TGCAGCGCGGGTAATAGCAATGAGCAGTTCTTC
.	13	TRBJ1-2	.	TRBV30	CAWRRGLGLGYTF	TGTGCCTGGAGGAGGGGGTTGGGACTTGGCTACACCTTC
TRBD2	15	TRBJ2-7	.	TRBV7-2	CASSLGVAGFYEQYF	TGTGCCAGCAGCTTAGGGGTAGCGGGGTTTTACGAGCAGTACTTC
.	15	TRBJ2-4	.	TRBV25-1	CASLSSATGKNIQYF	TGTGCCAGCTTATCATCGGCCACCGGCAAAAACATTCAGTACTTC